These 32 T cell receptor beta chains originate from one sample sequenced in a study of cytomegalovirus exposure and HLA in healthy donors. Some clones are missing from TCRdb's copy, which holds only in-frame ones; the method was immunoSEQ multiplex PCR. The sample records some 140,000 clones, 84% being singletons. Sequencing was carried out using PBMCs. The receptors stem from a woman between 25 and 40 years old in good health and CMV-seronegative.

J is TRBJ1-6 and V is TRBV19; D possibly corresponds to TRBD1 (5 bases). The CDR3 runs to 15 residues. Trimming cost V 1 base and J 2 bases, with 6 bases left between them. Germline CDR1 reads LNHDA; CDR2 reads SQIVND (reference sequence). The CDR3 DNA reads TGTGCCAGTAGTATAGGACAGCCCTATAATTCACCCCTCCACTTT. Protein product: CASSIGQPYNSPLHF.

The rearrangement joins TRBV7-3 to TRBJ2-6, with 8 bases fitting TRBD1. The CDR3 runs to 13 residues. Trimming cost V 3 bases and J 10 bases; bases outside gene matches: 2. The germline V gene has CDR1 SGHTA and CDR2 FQGTGA. In DNA form, the CDR3 reads TGTGCCAGCAGCTTGGGACAGGATAACGTCCTGACTTTC. This encodes CASSLGQDNVLTF.

About this clone itself: This CDR3 is also generated by other DNA sequences in the sample. The rearrangement uses TRBV6-5 and TRBJ1-5; possible D gene TRBD1, 6 bases. V shed 5 bases and J shed 4 bases, with 9 bases lying between them. This CDR3 spans 13 amino acids. CDR1 is MNHEY and CDR2 is SVGAGI in the germline V gene. The CDR3 DNA is TGTGCCAGCAGTGGACAGCCTAATCAGCCCCAGCATTTT. Translation gives CASSGQPNQPQHF.

The V and J genes are TRBV7-9 and TRBJ2-7; TRBD2 matches 7 bases. The CDR3 spans 17 residues. The V gene's germline CDR1 is SEHNR and CDR2 FQNEAQ (reference sequence). Losses at the gene ends were 5 bases for V and 3 bases for J; bases not matched to a gene: 16. CDR3 protein: CASSLRGDGHHNYEQYF. DNA of the CDR3: TGTGCCAGCAGCCTCCGGGGGGACGGACACCATAACTACGAGCAGTACTTC.

The gene calls are TRBV5-8 and TRBJ2-5; 7 bases are shared with TRBD1. The V gene's germline CDR1 is SGHTS and CDR2 YDEGEE. With 0 bases clipped from V and 0 bases from J, the junction kept 5 bases outside the gene matches. The CDR3 is 16 residues long. The CDR3 DNA reads TGTGCCAGCAGCTTGGGGAACAGGGGTTACCAAGAGACCCAGTACTTC. It translates to CASSLGNRGYQETQYF.

The CDR3, as DNA: TGTGCCAGCAGCCCCCTGTTAGGAGGAGACAATGAGCAGTTCTTC. It is translated as CASSPLLGGDNEQFF. The chain joins TRBV7-8 to TRBJ2-1, with a weak D call TRBD2 (5 bases). Trimming left V 5 bases short and J 5 bases short, with 16 bases between. CDR3 length: 15 amino acids. Germline V CDR1 and CDR2: SGHVS, FQNEAQ.

The V call is TRBV2, the J call TRBJ2-2; D is perhaps TRBD1 (6 bases). The CDR3 sequence is 15 residues long. The ends were cut back, 6 bases at V and 1 base at J, with 12 bases in the middle. Germline-derived CDR1 and CDR2 are SNHLY and FYNNEI. The CDR3 region has the DNA TGTGCCAGCAGGGGGGCAGGCCGGAACACCGGGGAGCTGTTTTTT. Protein product: CASRGAGRNTGELFF.

The CDR3 protein is CASSLRTGGDTGELFF. CDR3 sequence (DNA): TGCGCCAGCAGCTTGAGGACCGGAGGAGACACCGGGGAGCTGTTTTTT. V usage is TRBV5-1 and J usage is TRBJ2-2; D may be TRBD2 (5 bases). Germline lookup yields CDR1 SGHRS and CDR2 YFSETQ. V was pared by 1 base and J by 3 bases, with 13 bases between. CDR3 size: 16 residues.

This clone was seen once. The chain combines TRBV6-4 with TRBJ2-5, with 9 bases that match TRBD2. CDR3 size: 17 residues. Germline assignment: CDR1 MRHNA and CDR2 SNTAGT. V dropped 0 bases and J dropped 3; count of bases not matched to a gene: 8. CDR3 in amino acids: CASSDSRGVAGEETQYF. CDR3 coding DNA: TGTGCCAGCAGTGACTCGAGAGGGGTAGCGGGGGAAGAGACCCAGTACTTC.

DNA of the CDR3: TGTGCCAGCAGCTTGGGGGGCAGGAGCACAGATACGCAGTATTTT. As protein: CASSLGGRSTDTQYF. V and J are TRBV5-5 and TRBJ2-3; D is possibly TRBD1 (5 bases). The CDR3 sequence is 15 residues long. Germline CDR1 is SGHKS and CDR2 is YYEKEE (reference sequence). Between the trimmed V and J ends, which lost 0 bases and 0 bases, there was a span of 8 bases.

The chain joins TRBV18 to TRBJ1-5; weak D call: TRBD1 (5 bases). The CDR3 is 14 amino acids. Germline CDR1 and CDR2: KGHSH and LQKENI. Trimming shortened V by 3 bases and J by 9 bases, and 15 bases separated the two germline ends. The CDR3 coding sequence is TGTGCCAGCTCACCGGCGGCAGGGAAGGGGCCCCAGCATTTT. This gives the protein CASSPAAGKGPQHF.

V and J are TRBV19 and TRBJ2-6; D ambiguous. Trimming removed 6 bases from V and 0 bases from J, with 15 bases in between. CDR3 length: 17 amino acids. CDR1 is LNHDA and CDR2 is SQIVND in the germline V gene (reference sequence). This chain's CDR3 is CASSTAELSSGANVLTF. Written as DNA, the CDR3 is TGTGCCAGTAGCACAGCCGAATTGAGCTCTGGGGCCAACGTCCTGACTTTC.

The chain links TRBV27 to TRBJ2-7, with 9 positions matching TRBD1. J was trimmed by 7 bases and V by 2 bases; bases with no gene match: 12. The length of the CDR3 is 16 residues. CDR1 and CDR2 from the germline V gene are MNHEY and SMNVEV (reference sequence). CDR3 in DNA: TGTGCCAGCAGTTTAAGCACCGGGACAGGGATCCCAGAGCAGTACTTC. Translated: CASSLSTGTGIPEQYF.

This CDR3 reads CAWSDPPGEYQPQHF. CDR3 nucleotides: TGTGCCTGGAGTGATCCCCCAGGGGAATATCAGCCCCAGCATTTT. The chain uses TRBV30 and TRBJ1-5; maybe TRBD1 (6 bases). Germline CDR1 and CDR2: GTSNPN and SVGIG (reference sequence). This CDR3 has 15 residues. Trimming removed 1 base at V and 5 bases at J, with 15 bases between.

The genes are TRBV20-1 and TRBJ2-4; unclear D gene. CDR1 DFQATT and CDR2 SNEGSKA come from the germline V gene (reference sequence). V shed 3 bases and J shed 4 bases, with 4 bases lying between them. The length of the CDR3 is 11 residues. The CDR3 nucleotides read TGCAGTGCTAGTCTAAAAAACATTCAGTACTTC. Its translation is CSASLKNIQYF.

The chain links TRBV11-2 to TRBJ1-6; D is perhaps TRBD1 (5 bases). Germline V gene lookup returns CDR1 SGHAT and CDR2 FQNNGV. This CDR3 is 16 amino acids long. Trimming shortened V by 1 base and J by 4 bases, and 11 bases separated the two germline ends. The CDR3 sequence: CASSLGWAGYNSPLHF. The CDR3 bases are TGTGCCAGCAGCTTAGGCTGGGCAGGGTATAATTCACCCCTCCACTTT.

V usage is TRBV6-6 and J usage is TRBJ1-5; D is possibly TRBD1 (6 bases). V lost 5 bases and J 0 bases, leaving 11 bases between the germline ends. Germline-derived CDR1 and CDR2 are MNHNY and SVGAGI (reference sequence). The CDR3 has 15 amino acids. In nucleotides, the CDR3 is TGTGCCAGCAGTACCCGGACAGATAGCAATCAGCCCCAGCATTTT. It yields the protein CASSTRTDSNQPQHF.

The chain employs TRBV6-1 and TRBJ1-2; unclear D gene. The CDR3 is 13 residues long. Germline CDR1 is MNHNS and CDR2 is SASEGT. Trimming cost V 2 bases and J 5 bases, with 9 bases left between them. CDR3 bases: TGTGCCAGCAGTGAACGTACAGAGTATGGCTACACCTTC. It codes for CASSERTEYGYTF.

This chain connects TRBV27 to TRBJ2-3; 14 bases fit TRBD2. V trimming: 1 base; J trimming: 6 bases; junction bases outside the gene matches: 3. The CDR3 spans 16 residues. Germline V lookup: CDR1 MNHEY, CDR2 SMNVEV (reference sequence). The CDR3 loop is CASSLFRTSGGDTQYF. The CDR3, as DNA: TGTGCCAGCAGTTTATTTCGGACTAGCGGGGGGGATACGCAGTATTTT.

The J gene is TRBJ1-1, the V gene TRBV29-1, with D possibly matching TRBD1 (6 bases). Trimming took off 4 bases at V and 5 bases at J, with 17 bases between the two ends. CDR1 is SQVTM and CDR2 is ANQGSEA in the germline V gene. This CDR3 spans 14 amino acids. This CDR3 is CSVVLQGGKTEAFF. The CDR3 DNA reads as TGCAGCGTTGTGCTACAGGGTGGGAAGACTGAAGCTTTCTTT.

The table lists this clone with a few counts. The chain carries TRBV27 and TRBJ2-5; 7 positions agree with TRBD1. J was trimmed by 5 bases and V by 8 bases; bases with no gene match: 14. Germline V gene lookup returns CDR1 MNHEY and CDR2 SMNVEV (reference sequence). The CDR3 has 15 amino acids. CDR3: CASRSLDRLMETQYF. Written as DNA, the CDR3 is TGTGCCAGCCGATCCCTGGACAGGTTGATGGAGACCCAGTACTTC.

As regards this clone: This specimen includes other DNA sequences encoding the same CDR3. The J gene is TRBJ2-7, the V gene TRBV18, with no clear D. CDR1 is KGHSH and CDR2 is LQKENI in the germline V gene. CDR3 length equals 13 residues. V was shortened by 0 bases and J by 3 bases, with 6 bases between the two germline ends. The CDR3, as DNA: TGTGCCAGCTCACCACCGGGCGTCTACGAGCAGTACTTC. Amino acid sequence: CASSPPGVYEQYF.

The J gene is TRBJ2-1, the V gene TRBV9, with 11 bases that match TRBD1. The V gene end was trimmed by 2 bases and the J gene end by 3 bases; junction bases not matched to a gene: 1. The V gene's germline CDR1 is SGDLS and CDR2 YYNGEE. The CDR3 sequence is 15 residues long. The CDR3 nucleotides read TGTGCCAGCAGCGTGGACAGGGGGCTCTACAATGAGCAGTTCTTC. This gives the protein CASSVDRGLYNEQFF.

The genes are TRBV6-1 and TRBJ1-2, with 7 bases fitting TRBD1. The CDR3 is 19 residues long. Germline CDR1 and CDR2: MNHNS and SASEGT. The ends lost 4 bases at V and 4 bases at J; junction bases unmatched: 21. CDR3 sequence: CASSVGYSRGRGFGYGYTF. CDR3 in DNA: TGTGCCAGCAGTGTAGGGTATTCTCGGGGCAGGGGGTTCGGCTATGGCTACACCTTC.

This chain uses TRBV15 with TRBJ2-3; 7 nucleotides agree with TRBD1. The J segment lost 4 bases and the V segment lost 1 base, leaving 2 bases of the junction unmatched. Germline loops: CDR1 LNHNV, CDR2 YYDKDF (reference sequence). The CDR3 runs 14 residues. The CDR3 sequence: CATSRGQGADTQYF. The CDR3 DNA is TGTGCCACCAGCAGAGGCCAGGGGGCAGATACGCAGTATTTT.

This chain links TRBV6-1 with TRBJ1-2; D uncertain. The CDR3 sequence is 14 residues long. The germline gives CDR1 MNHNS, CDR2 SASEGT. Trimming pared 8 bases from V and 4 bases from J, leaving 17 bases between. This CDR3 reads CASGPGGKPYGYTF. The CDR3 DNA is TGTGCCAGCGGCCCCGGCGGAAAACCCTATGGCTACACCTTC.

This chain joins TRBV6-5 and TRBJ1-6, with D maybe TRBD1 (5 bases). Germline loops: CDR1 MNHEY, CDR2 SVGAGI. The V end lost 4 bases, the J end lost 10 bases, and 8 bases lay between the germline ends. This CDR3 has 12 amino acids. The chain's CDR3 is CASSFRGSPLHF. CDR3 nucleotides: TGTGCCAGCAGTTTCCGGGGGTCACCCCTCCACTTT.

The genes are TRBV5-4 and TRBJ2-7; D gene ambiguous. Germline V gives CDR1 SGHNT, CDR2 YYREEE (reference sequence). This CDR3 spans 12 amino acids. V dropped 3 bases and J dropped 5 bases, with 9 bases sitting between them. The DNA of the CDR3 is TGTGCCAGCAGCTCGCATCGGGACGAGCAGTACTTC. Amino acid sequence: CASSSHRDEQYF. The variable domain in full, with the rest retrieved from reference TRBV5-4 and TRBJ2-7, is ETGVTQSPTHLIKTRGQQVTLRCSSQSGHNTVSWYQQALGQGPQFIFQYYREEENGRGNFPPRFSGLQFPNYSSELNVNALELDDSALYLCASSSHRDEQYFGPGTRLTVT.

This chain joins TRBV2 and TRBJ1-2; 11 nucleotides line up with TRBD1. Germline-derived CDR1 and CDR2 are SNHLY and FYNNEI. J gave up 6 bases and V 5 bases, and 5 bases lay outside the gene matches. This CDR3 region has 14 residues. The CDR3 here is CASSKGTGGDGYTF. DNA of the CDR3: TGTGCCAGCAGTAAAGGGACAGGGGGGGATGGCTACACCTTC.

The genes are TRBV14 and TRBJ2-7; D ambiguous. The CDR3 has 11 amino acids. Deletions cut 3 bases from V and 4 bases from J, with 4 bases between. The germline CDR1 and CDR2 sequences are SGHDN and FVKESK. The CDR3 coding sequence is TGTGCCAGCAGCCAGAGATACGAGCAGTACTTC. Translating gives CASSQRYEQYF.

The CDR3 coding sequence is TGTGCCAGCAGCCGTAGAGCAGCGAACTATGGCTACACCTTC. As protein: CASSRRAANYGYTF. The chain couples TRBV9 to TRBJ1-2; D unresolved. Per the germline V gene, CDR1 is SGDLS and CDR2 is YYNGEE. This CDR3 spans 14 amino acids. The germline V and J ends were trimmed by 4 bases and 2 bases, with 12 bases remaining between them.

The gene calls are TRBV5-1 and TRBJ1-1, with D perhaps TRBD1 (5 bases). The CDR3 is 15 amino acids. The V and J ends lost 3 bases and 1 base respectively, with 13 bases between them. Per the germline V gene, CDR1 is SGHRS and CDR2 is YFSETQ. CDR3: CASSSQGWTNTEAFF. For the CDR3, the DNA is TGCGCCAGCAGCTCCCAGGGTTGGACGAACACTGAAGCTTTCTTT.